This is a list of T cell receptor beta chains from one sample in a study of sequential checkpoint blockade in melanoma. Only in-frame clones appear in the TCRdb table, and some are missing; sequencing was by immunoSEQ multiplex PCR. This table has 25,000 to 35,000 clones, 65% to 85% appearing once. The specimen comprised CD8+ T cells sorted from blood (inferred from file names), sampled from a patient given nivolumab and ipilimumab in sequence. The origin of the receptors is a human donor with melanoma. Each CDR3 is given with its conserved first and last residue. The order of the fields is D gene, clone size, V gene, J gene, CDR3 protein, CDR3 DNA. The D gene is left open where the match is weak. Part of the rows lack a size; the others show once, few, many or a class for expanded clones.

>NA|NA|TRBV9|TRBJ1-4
CASSPGRGAGVEKLFF
TGTGCCAGCAGCCCCGGAAGAGGAGCAGGGGTTGAAAAACTGTTTTTT
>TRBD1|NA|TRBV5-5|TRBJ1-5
CASSLTGNGNQPQHF
TGTGCCAGCAGCCTGACAGGGAACGGCAATCAGCCCCAGCATTTT
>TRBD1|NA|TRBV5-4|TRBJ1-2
CASSSTGGSSYTF
TGTGCCAGCTCCTCGACAGGGGGCAGTAGCTACACCTTC
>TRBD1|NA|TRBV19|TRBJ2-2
CASSMGGQGAYTGELFF
TGTGCCAGTAGTATGGGAGGTCAGGGGGCGTACACCGGGGAGCTGTTTTTT
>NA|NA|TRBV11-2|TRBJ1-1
CASSLIKQGAAFF
TGTGCCAGCAGCTTAATAAAGCAGGGTGCAGCTTTCTTT
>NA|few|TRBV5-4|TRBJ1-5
CASYILRSGRPRGNQPQHF
TGTGCCAGTTATATTTTGCGGTCGGGTAGGCCCCGGGGCAATCAGCCCCAGCATTTT
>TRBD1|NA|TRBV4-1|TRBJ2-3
CASSPQGETDTQYF
TGCGCCAGCAGCCCCCAGGGGGAGACCGATACGCAGTATTTT
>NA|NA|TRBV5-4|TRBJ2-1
CASSDQTGRLNEQFF
TGTGCCAGCAGCGACCAAACAGGCCGCTTGAATGAGCAGTTCTTC
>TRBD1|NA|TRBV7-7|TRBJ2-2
CASSLGTGFGTGELFF
TGTGCCAGCAGCTTAGGGACAGGGTTTGGAACCGGGGAGCTGTTTTTT
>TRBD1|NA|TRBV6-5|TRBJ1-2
CASSGGQGNGYTF
TGTGCCAGCAGTGGGGGACAGGGGAATGGCTACACCTTC
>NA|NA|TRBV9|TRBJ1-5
CASSAVGGSGQPQHF
TGTGCCAGCAGCGCTGTTGGCGGAAGCGGTCAGCCCCAGCATTTT
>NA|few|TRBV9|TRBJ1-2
CASSGSRQEMNYGYTF
TGTGCCAGCAGCGGCTCGCGACAGGAGATGAACTATGGCTACACCTTC
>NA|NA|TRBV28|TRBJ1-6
CASSQGTDNSPLHF
TGTGCCAGCAGTCAGGGGACGGATAATTCACCCCTCCACTTT
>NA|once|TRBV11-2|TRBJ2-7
CASSSRLTYEQYF
TGTGCCAGCAGCTCCCGCCTAACCTACGAGCAGTACTTC
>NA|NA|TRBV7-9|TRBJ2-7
CASSAAASYEQYF
TGTGCCAGCAGCGCGGCAGCCTCCTACGAGCAGTACTTC
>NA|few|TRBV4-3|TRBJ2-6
CASSQIDYSGANVLTF
TGCGCCAGCAGCCAGATAGATTACTCTGGGGCCAACGTCCTGACTTTC
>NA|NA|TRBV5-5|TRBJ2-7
CASSLSRSAYEQYF
TGTGCCAGCAGCTTGAGCAGGTCAGCCTACGAGCAGTACTTC
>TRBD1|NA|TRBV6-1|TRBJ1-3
CASRAQGAGGNTIYF
TGTGCCAGCAGGGCCCAGGGGGCTGGTGGAAACACCATATATTTT
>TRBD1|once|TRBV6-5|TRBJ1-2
CASSSGQVNYGYTF
TGTGCCAGCAGCTCAGGACAGGTTAACTATGGCTACACCTTC
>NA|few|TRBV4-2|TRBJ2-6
CASSHQPEPSGANVLTF
TGTGCCAGCAGCCATCAACCTGAGCCCTCTGGGGCCAACGTCCTGACTTTC
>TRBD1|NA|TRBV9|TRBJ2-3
CASSPRQMIGGASSTDTQYF
TGTGCCAGCAGCCCCCGGCAGATGATAGGGGGCGCGTCGTCCACAGATACGCAGTATTTT
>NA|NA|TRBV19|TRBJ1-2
CASGLAMRKDYGYTF
TGTGCCAGTGGTCTTGCGATGAGGAAGGACTATGGCTACACCTTC
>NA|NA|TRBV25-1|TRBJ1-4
CASSEAGGAEKLFF
TGTGCCAGCAGTGAAGCCGGGGGGGCTGAAAAACTGTTTTTT
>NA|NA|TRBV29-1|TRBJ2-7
CSVEESPPLEQYF
TGCAGCGTTGAGGAGTCCCCCCCTCTCGAGCAGTACTTC
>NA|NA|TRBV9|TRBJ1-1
CANSVGRGTGTEAFF
TGTGCCAACAGCGTAGGTCGGGGTACGGGGACTGAAGCTTTCTTT
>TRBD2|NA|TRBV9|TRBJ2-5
CASSVAGGGHGETQYF
TGTGCCAGCAGCGTTGCGGGGGGGGGCCACGGGGAGACCCAGTACTTC
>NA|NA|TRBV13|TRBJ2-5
CASSPQANQETQYF
TGTGCCAGCAGCCCCCAGGCGAACCAAGAGACCCAGTACTTC
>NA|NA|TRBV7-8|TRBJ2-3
CASSLGLVTDTQYF
TGTGCCAGCAGCTTAGGGCTAGTCACAGATACGCAGTATTTT
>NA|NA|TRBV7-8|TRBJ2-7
CASSLVGAGLSYEQYF
TGTGCCAGCAGCTTAGTAGGAGCAGGGCTGTCCTACGAGCAGTACTTC
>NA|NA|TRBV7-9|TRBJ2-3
CASSPRQGLVDTQYF
TGTGCCAGCAGCCCCCGGCAGGGACTCGTAGATACGCAGTATTTT
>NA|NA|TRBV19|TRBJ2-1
CASSMARSYNEQFF
TGTGCCAGTAGTATGGCCAGATCCTACAATGAGCAGTTCTTC
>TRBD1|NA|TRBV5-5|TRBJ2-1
CASSLWQGVFNEQFF
TGTGCCAGCAGCTTGTGGCAGGGGGTTTTCAATGAGCAGTTCTTC
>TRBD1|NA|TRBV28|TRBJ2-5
CATETGQGQGTQYF
TGTGCCACCGAAACCGGACAGGGCCAAGGGACCCAGTACTTC
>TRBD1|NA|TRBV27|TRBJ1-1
CASSLSQGASTEAFF
TGTGCCAGCAGTTTATCCCAGGGGGCGAGCACTGAAGCTTTCTTT
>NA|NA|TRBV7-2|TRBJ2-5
CASTARWGRETQYF
TGTGCCAGCACCGCCCGGTGGGGGCGAGAGACCCAGTACTTC
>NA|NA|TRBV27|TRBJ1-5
CASSLAGDNQPQHF
TGTGCCAGCAGTTTAGCCGGGGACAATCAGCCCCAGCATTTT
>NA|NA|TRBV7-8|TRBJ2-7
CASSPRLLFEQYF
TGTGCCAGCAGCCCTCGTCTCCTGTTCGAGCAGTACTTC
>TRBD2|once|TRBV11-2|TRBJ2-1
CASSLVWSGSGNEQFF
TGTGCCAGCAGCTTAGTGTGGAGCGGGAGCGGGAATGAGCAGTTCTTC
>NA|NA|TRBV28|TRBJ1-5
CASSLGPFQPQHF
TGTGCCAGCAGTTTAGGCCCATTCCAGCCCCAGCATTTT
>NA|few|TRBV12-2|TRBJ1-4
CASRSEKGQERAKLVEKLFF
TGTGCAAGTCGCTCTGAAAAAGGACAGGAGAGAGCTAAACTAGTGGAAAAACTGTTTTTT